Each of the 20 T cell receptor beta chains below was sequenced from the same sample in a study of identical twins. TCRdb recomputed calls from the 5' RACE reads with MiXCR, one row per CDR3 protein. The table has fewer than 800,000 distinct CDR3 sequences, about 7% seen once. The data were also submitted as part of a second study, on yellow fever vaccine responses in identical twins.

Sequenced: PBMCs. The receptors stem from a woman between 18 and 30 years old in good health.

Remarks on this clonotype: Since a much larger clone is just one base distant, this may be a read error. This sequence joins TRBV7-7 and TRBJ2-2, with a weak D call TRBD1 (6 bases). CDR3 length equals 15 residues. Trimming cost V 0 bases and J 4 bases, with 9 bases left between them. Germline CDR1 SSHAT, CDR2 FNYEAQ (reference sequence). The CDR3 DNA reads TGTGCCAGCAGCTTAGCGGCCAGGGGCACCGGGGAGCTGTTTTTT. Protein product: CASSLAARGTGELFF.

This clonotype occurred many times. The CDR3 here is CASSNRDRGLGYTF. The CDR3 DNA is TGTGCCAGCAGCAACCGGGACAGGGGGCTGGGCTACACCTTC. J is TRBJ1-2 and V is TRBV5-4; 12 bases align to TRBD1. CDR3 length equals 14 residues. Germline values: CDR1 SGHNT, CDR2 YYREEE (reference sequence). V dropped 4 bases and J dropped 8; count of bases not matched to a gene: 6.

The chain uses TRBV28 and TRBJ2-7; 7 nucleotides match TRBD1. Germline CDR1 and CDR2: MDHEN and SYDVKM. This CDR3 is built from 14 residues. J gave up 2 bases and V 5 bases, and 6 bases lay outside the gene matches. The CDR3 loop reads CASSGTDLTYEQYV. The CDR3 DNA follows: TGTGCCAGCAGTGGGACAGACCTAACCTACGAGCAGTACGTC.

This clonotype was seen ten or more times. The CDR3: CASSPSTGQPQHF. In DNA form, the CDR3 reads TGTGCCAGCTCACCGTCCACAGGGCAGCCCCAGCATTTT. The chain has TRBV18 and TRBJ1-5, with D possibly TRBD1 on 6 matching bases. CDR3 length: 13 residues. V shed 3 bases and J shed 7 bases, with 10 bases lying between them. Germline lookup yields CDR1 KGHSH and CDR2 LQKENI.

This clonotype was recorded a few times. The chain uses TRBV20-1 and TRBJ2-7; 15 bases are a match to TRBD2. The germline V gene encodes CDR1 DFQATT and CDR2 SNEGSKA (reference sequence). After removal of 0 bases from V and 4 bases from J, the junction contained 7 bases not matched to a gene. This CDR3 has 17 residues. The DNA for the CDR3 is TGCAGTGCTAGAGATAGGACTAGCGGGAGGGCCGGGTACGAGCAGTACTTC. This gives the protein CSARDRTSGRAGYEQYF.

The chain is built from TRBV20-1 and TRBJ1-1, with a weak D call TRBD1 (5 bases). V shed 5 bases and J shed 1 base, with 11 bases lying between them. Germline V gene data show CDR1 as DFQATT and CDR2 as SNEGSKA (reference sequence). The CDR3 runs to 13 residues. CDR3 nucleotides: TGCAGTGCTTCCAGGGAGTCGAACACTGAAGCTTTCTTT. Amino acid sequence: CSASRESNTEAFF.

This clonotype appeared a single time. V and J are TRBV3-1 and TRBJ2-1; D unresolved. Looked up from germline, CDR1 is LGHDT and CDR2 is YNNKEL (reference sequence). This CDR3 region has 8 residues. Trimming removed 10 bases at V and 8 bases at J, with 3 bases between. The CDR3 sequence is CAIDEQFF. CDR3 bases: TGTGCCATAGATGAGCAGTTCTTC.

This clonotype has just a few counts. The V gene is TRBV11-2, the J gene TRBJ1-2; 7 nucleotides match TRBD1. The CDR3 is made up of 15 amino acids. CDR1 and CDR2 (germline): SGHAT, FQNNGV. V lost 5 bases to trimming and J lost 2 bases; unmatched junction nucleotides: 8. The CDR3 loop is CASSPTGGGNYGYTF. The CDR3 nucleotides are TGTGCCAGCAGCCCAACCGGAGGGGGCAACTATGGCTACACCTTC. The entire variable domain, with the rest obtained from reference TRBV11-2 and TRBJ1-2, is as follows: EAGVAQSPRYKIIEKRQSVAFWCNPISGHATLYWYQQILGQGPKLLIQFQNNGVVDDSQLPKDRFSAERLKGVDSTLKIQPAKLEDSAVYLCASSPTGGGNYGYTFGSGTRLTVV.

In this sample, this clonotype turned up a few times. The J gene is TRBJ2-2, the V gene TRBV10-3; D is ambiguous. Trimming took off 2 bases at V and 1 base at J, with 11 bases between the two ends. The CDR3 is made up of 16 amino acids. The germline gives CDR1 ENHRY, CDR2 SYGVKD. CDR3: CAISEPRMGNTGELFF. CDR3 bases: TGTGCCATCAGTGAGCCTAGGATGGGGAACACCGGGGAGCTGTTTTTT.

The chain links TRBV20-1 to TRBJ1-6; possibly TRBD1 for D (5 bases). This CDR3 contains 16 residues. V lost 6 bases and J 6 bases, leaving 21 bases between the germline ends. Per the germline V gene, CDR1 is DFQATT and CDR2 is SNEGSKA (reference sequence). The CDR3 loop is CSAKPEGRTINSPLHF. CDR3 in DNA: TGCAGTGCCAAACCCGAGGGACGGACCATTAATTCACCCCTCCACTTT.

There are many counts of this clonotype. V and J are TRBV28 and TRBJ1-5; 7 positions agree with TRBD1. This CDR3 comprises 14 residues. Germline CDR1 is MDHEN and CDR2 is SYDVKM. J lost 4 bases, V lost 6 bases, and 6 bases had no gene match. CDR3: CASSPDRANQPQHF. The CDR3 DNA is TGTGCCAGCAGCCCCGACAGGGCGAATCAGCCCCAGCATTTT.

The chain carries TRBV29-1 and TRBJ2-3, with 7 bases identical to TRBD2. Per the germline V gene, CDR1 is SQVTM and CDR2 is ANQGSEA. The CDR3 totals 14 residues. Trimming removed 0 bases from V and 6 bases from J; junction bases left unmatched: 6. CDR3 nucleotides: TGCAGCGTTGAAGATCGACTAGCTTCGGATACGCAGTATTTT. Protein: CSVEDRLASDTQYF.

The rearrangement uses TRBV6-4 and TRBJ1-1, with TRBD1 as a possible D gene (5 bases). V lost 6 bases, J lost 0 bases, and 11 bases lay in between. Germline V gene lookup returns CDR1 MRHNA and CDR2 SNTAGT. The CDR3 covers 14 residues. The DNA of the CDR3 is TGTGCCAGCAGAATAGACAGCATGAACACTGAAGCTTTCTTT. This sequence encodes CASRIDSMNTEAFF.

This clonotype occurred a few times. This chain uses TRBV7-2 with TRBJ2-1; 8 positions match TRBD2. Per germline, CDR1 SGHTA and CDR2 FQGNSA. The CDR3 has 14 amino acids. V was pared by 5 bases and J by 6 bases, with 6 bases of the junction left unmatched. The CDR3 here is CASSQPGGGNEQFF. CDR3 DNA: TGTGCCAGCAGCCAACCGGGGGGGGGCAATGAGCAGTTCTTC.

This clonotype came up many times. The rearrangement uses TRBV6-1 and TRBJ1-2, with TRBD1 as a possible D gene (5 bases). The CDR3 is 14 residues long. The germline V gene has CDR1 MNHNS and CDR2 SASEGT. Trimming removed 6 bases at V and 6 bases at J, with 17 bases between. Here the CDR3 DNA reads TGTGCCAGCAGCCCTGGGGGGGTCGTAAATGGCTACACCTTC. Translation: CASSPGGVVNGYTF.

This clonotype was detected ten times or more. The chain couples TRBV24-1 to TRBJ2-5; D not certain. CDR3 size: 15 residues. Trimming took 0 bases from V and 5 from J, leaving 12 bases between them. Germline-derived CDR1 and CDR2 are KGHDR and SFDVKD. The CDR3 protein is CATSDLEVPRETQYF. The CDR3 bases are TGTGCCACCAGTGATTTGGAGGTCCCCAGGGAGACCCAGTACTTC.

This clonotype was recorded at least ten times. The genes are TRBV5-1 and TRBJ2-1, with D uncertain. Germline assignment: CDR1 SGHRS and CDR2 YFSETQ. The V and J ends lost 4 bases and 0 bases respectively, with 14 bases between them. The CDR3 length is 16 residues. The CDR3 region has the DNA TGCGCCAGCAGCGCACGCCACGGCGTCTCCTACAATGAGCAGTTCTTC. Amino acids: CASSARHGVSYNEQFF.

This clonotype was recorded many times. One end of the junction does not line up with germline, which may come from a read error. The chain recombines TRBV12-3 or TRBV12-4 with TRBJ2-2; D is perhaps TRBD1 (5 bases). The CDR3 is made up of 14 amino acids. CDR3: CASRLGAPTGELFF. The CDR3, as DNA: TGTGCCAGCAGATTAGGGGCGCCGACCGGGGAGCTGTTTTTT.

The chain couples TRBV29-1 to TRBJ2-5; weak D call: TRBD2 (5 bases). The V gene's germline CDR1 is SQVTM and CDR2 ANQGSEA. V shed 7 bases and J shed 1 base, with 10 bases lying between them. CDR3 length: 12 amino acids. The DNA for the CDR3 is TGCAGCGCCCGAGGGATCCAAGAGACCCAGTACTTC. This encodes CSARGIQETQYF.

The genes are TRBV2 and TRBJ2-7; unclear D gene. In germline, CDR1 is SNHLY, CDR2 FYNNEI. The CDR3 consists of 15 residues. V lost 4 bases and J 0 bases, leaving 13 bases between the germline ends. CDR3 sequence (DNA): TGTGCCAGCAGTGTGACATCTCCGACCTCCTACGAGCAGTACTTC. Translation gives CASSVTSPTSYEQYF.